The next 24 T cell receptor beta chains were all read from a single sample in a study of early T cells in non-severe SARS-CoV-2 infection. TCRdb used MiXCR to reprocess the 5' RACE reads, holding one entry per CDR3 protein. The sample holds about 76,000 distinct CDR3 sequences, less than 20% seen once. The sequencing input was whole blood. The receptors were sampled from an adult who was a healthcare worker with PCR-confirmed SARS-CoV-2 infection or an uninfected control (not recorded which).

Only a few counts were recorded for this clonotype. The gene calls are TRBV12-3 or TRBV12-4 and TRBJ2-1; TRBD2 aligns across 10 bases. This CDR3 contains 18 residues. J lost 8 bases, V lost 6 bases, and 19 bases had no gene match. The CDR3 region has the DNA TGTGCCAGCAGCCGACAAACCCTAGCGGGAGTGGATAGGCATGAGCAGTTCTTC. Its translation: CASSRQTLAGVDRHEQFF.

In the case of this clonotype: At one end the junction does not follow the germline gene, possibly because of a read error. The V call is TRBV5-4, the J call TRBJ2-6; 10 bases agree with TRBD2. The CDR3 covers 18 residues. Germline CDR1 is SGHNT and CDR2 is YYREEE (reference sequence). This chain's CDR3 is CASSLGPSGSSGANVLIF. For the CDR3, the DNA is TGTGCCAGCAGCTTGGGTCCTAGCGGGAGCTCTGGGGCCAACGTCCTGATTTTC.

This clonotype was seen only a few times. The CDR3 region is CATSDLPGDRVYTGELFF. The CDR3, as DNA: TGTGCCACCAGTGATTTACCGGGGGACAGGGTATATACCGGGGAGCTGTTTTTT. This rearrangement joins TRBV24-1 to TRBJ2-2; 9 nucleotides align to TRBD1. Looked up from germline, CDR1 is KGHDR and CDR2 is SFDVKD. After removal of 1 base from V and 5 bases from J, the junction contained 10 bases not matched to a gene. The CDR3 is made up of 18 amino acids.

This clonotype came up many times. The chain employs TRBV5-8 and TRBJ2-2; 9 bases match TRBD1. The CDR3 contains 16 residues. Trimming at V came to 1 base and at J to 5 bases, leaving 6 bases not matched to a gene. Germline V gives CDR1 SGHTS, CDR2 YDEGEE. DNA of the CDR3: TGTGCCAGCAGCTTGCCGACAGGGGGATGGACCGGGGAGCTGTTTTTT. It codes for CASSLPTGGWTGELFF. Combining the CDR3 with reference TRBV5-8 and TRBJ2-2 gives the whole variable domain EAGVTQSPTHLIKTRGQQATLRCSPISGHTSVYWYQQALGLGLQFLLWYDEGEERNRGNFPPRFSGRQFPNYSSELNVNALELEDSALYLCASSLPTGGWTGELFFGEGSRLTVL.

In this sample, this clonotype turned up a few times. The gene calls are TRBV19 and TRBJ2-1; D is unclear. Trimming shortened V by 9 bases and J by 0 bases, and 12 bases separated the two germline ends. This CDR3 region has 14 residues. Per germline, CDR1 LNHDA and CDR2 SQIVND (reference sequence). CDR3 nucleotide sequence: TGTGCCAGCTCCGGGCCGACCTCCTACAATGAGCAGTTCTTC. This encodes CASSGPTSYNEQFF.

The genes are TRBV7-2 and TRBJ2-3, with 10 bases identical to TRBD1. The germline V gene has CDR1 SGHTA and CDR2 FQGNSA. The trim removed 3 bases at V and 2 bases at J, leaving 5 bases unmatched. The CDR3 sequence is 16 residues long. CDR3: CASSFSTGGLTDTQYF. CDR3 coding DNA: TGTGCCAGCAGCTTCTCGACAGGGGGCCTCACAGATACGCAGTATTTT.

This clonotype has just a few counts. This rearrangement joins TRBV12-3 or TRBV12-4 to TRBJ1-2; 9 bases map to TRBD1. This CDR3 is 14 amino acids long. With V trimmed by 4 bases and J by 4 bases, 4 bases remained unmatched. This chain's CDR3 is CASSSGQGTYGYTF. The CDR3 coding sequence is TGTGCCAGCAGTTCGGGACAGGGAACCTATGGCTACACCTTC.

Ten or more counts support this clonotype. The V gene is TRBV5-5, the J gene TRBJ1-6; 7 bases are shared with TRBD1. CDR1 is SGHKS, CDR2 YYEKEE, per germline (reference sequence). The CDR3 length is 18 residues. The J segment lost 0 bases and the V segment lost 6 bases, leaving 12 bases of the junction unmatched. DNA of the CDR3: TGTGCCAGCACCAACAGGGGACCTACGAGCTCCTATAATTCACCCCTCCACTTT. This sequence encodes CASTNRGPTSSYNSPLHF. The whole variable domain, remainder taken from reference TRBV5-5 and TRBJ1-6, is DAGVTQSPTHLIKTRGQQVTLRCSPISGHKSVSWYQQVLGQGPQFIFQYYEKEERGRGNFPDRFSARQFPNYSSELNVNALLLGDSALYLCASTNRGPTSSYNSPLHFGNGTRLTVT.

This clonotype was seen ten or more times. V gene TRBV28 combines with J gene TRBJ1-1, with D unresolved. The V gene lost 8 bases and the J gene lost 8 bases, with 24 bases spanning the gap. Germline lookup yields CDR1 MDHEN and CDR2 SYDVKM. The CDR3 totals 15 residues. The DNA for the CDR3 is TGTGCCAGCGCCCCATGGCGGGGTAGTTCTTCGGAAGCTTTCTTT. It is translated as CASAPWRGSSSEAFF. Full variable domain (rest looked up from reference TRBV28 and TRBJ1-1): DVKVTQSSRYLVKRTGEKVFLECVQDMDHENMFWYRQDPGLGLRLIYFSYDVKMKEKGDIPEGYSVSREKKERFSLILESASTNQTSMYLCASAPWRGSSSEAFFGQGTRLTVV.

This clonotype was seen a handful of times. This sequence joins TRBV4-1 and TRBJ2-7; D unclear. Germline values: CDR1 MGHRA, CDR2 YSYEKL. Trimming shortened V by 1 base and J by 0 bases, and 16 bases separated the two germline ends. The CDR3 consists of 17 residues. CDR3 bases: TGCGCCAGCAGCCAAGGCTTCGGCGGACGAAGCTCCTACGAGCAGTACTTC. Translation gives CASSQGFGGRSSYEQYF.

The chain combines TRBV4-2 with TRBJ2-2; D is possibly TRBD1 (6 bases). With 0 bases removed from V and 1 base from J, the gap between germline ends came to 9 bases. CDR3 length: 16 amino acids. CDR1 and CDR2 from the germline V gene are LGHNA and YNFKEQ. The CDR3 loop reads CASSQEGTLNTGELFF. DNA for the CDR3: TGTGCCAGCAGCCAAGAGGGGACATTGAACACCGGGGAGCTGTTTTTT.

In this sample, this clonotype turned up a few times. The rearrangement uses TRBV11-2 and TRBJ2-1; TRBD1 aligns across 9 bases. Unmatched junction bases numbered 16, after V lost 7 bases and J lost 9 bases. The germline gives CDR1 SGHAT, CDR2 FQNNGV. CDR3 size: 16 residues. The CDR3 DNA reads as TGTGCCAGCATCGTGGGATCCGGGACAGGGAGTACTGAGCAGTTCTTC. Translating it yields CASIVGSGTGSTEQFF.

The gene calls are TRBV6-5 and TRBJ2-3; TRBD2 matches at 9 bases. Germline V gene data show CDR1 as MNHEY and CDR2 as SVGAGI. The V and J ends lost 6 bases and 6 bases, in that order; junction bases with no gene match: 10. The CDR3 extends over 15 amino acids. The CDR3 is CASSPTGLASDTQYF. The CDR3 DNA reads TGTGCCAGCAGCCCGACGGGACTAGCCTCGGATACGCAGTATTTT.

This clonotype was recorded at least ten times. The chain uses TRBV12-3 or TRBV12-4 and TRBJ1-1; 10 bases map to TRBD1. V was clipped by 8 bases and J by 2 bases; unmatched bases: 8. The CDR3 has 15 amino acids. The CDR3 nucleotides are TGTGCCAGCCATAGGGGACAGGGGCGAAACACTGAAGCTTTCTTT. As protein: CASHRGQGRNTEAFF.

This CDR3 is CAISATGADTQYF. The CDR3 DNA reads TGTGCCATCAGCGCTACAGGGGCAGATACGCAGTATTTT. This chain uses TRBV10-3 with TRBJ2-3; TRBD1 agrees at 7 bases. In germline, CDR1 is ENHRY, CDR2 SYGVKD. CDR3 size: 13 residues. Losses at the gene ends were 6 bases for V and 4 bases for J; bases not matched to a gene: 4.

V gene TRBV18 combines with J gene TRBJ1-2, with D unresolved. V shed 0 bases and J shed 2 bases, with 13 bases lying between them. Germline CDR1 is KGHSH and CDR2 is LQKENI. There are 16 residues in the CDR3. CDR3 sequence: CASSPPGGPPNYGYTF. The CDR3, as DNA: TGTGCCAGCTCACCACCGGGCGGACCACCCAACTATGGCTACACCTTC.

CDR3 in amino acids: CSARDPPRQFTDTQYF. CDR3 DNA sequence: TGCAGTGCTAGAGACCCCCCTAGACAGTTCACAGATACGCAGTATTTT. This chain connects TRBV20-1 to TRBJ2-3; D perhaps matches TRBD1 (5 bases). CDR1 and CDR2 (germline): DFQATT, SNEGSKA (reference sequence). This CDR3 has 16 residues. Trimming cost V 0 bases and J 2 bases, with 15 bases left between them.

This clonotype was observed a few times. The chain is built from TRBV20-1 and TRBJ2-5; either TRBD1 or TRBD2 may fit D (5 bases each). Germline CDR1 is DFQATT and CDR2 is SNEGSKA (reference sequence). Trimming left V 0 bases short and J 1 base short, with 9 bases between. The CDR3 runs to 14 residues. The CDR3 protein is CSARDGGAQETQYF. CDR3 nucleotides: TGCAGTGCTAGAGATGGGGGAGCCCAAGAGACCCAGTACTTC.

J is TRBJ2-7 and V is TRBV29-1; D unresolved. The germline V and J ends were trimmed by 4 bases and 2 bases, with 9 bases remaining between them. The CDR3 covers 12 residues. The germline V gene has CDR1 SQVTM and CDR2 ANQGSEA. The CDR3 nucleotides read TGCAGCGTTGTGGGTAATACCTACGAGCAGTACTTC. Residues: CSVVGNTYEQYF.

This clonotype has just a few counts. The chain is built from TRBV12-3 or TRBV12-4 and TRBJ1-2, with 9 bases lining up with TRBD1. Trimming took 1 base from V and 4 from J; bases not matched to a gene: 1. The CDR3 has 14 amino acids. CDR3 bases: TGTGCCAGCAGTTTAGGGGACAGGGTCTATGGCTACACCTTC. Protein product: CASSLGDRVYGYTF.

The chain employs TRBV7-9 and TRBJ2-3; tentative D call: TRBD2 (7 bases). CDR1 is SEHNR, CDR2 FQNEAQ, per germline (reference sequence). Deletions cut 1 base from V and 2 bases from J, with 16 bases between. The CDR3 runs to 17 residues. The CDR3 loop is CASSLDRGGHSTDTQYF. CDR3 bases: TGTGCCAGCAGCTTAGATCGCGGGGGCCACTCCACAGATACGCAGTATTTT.

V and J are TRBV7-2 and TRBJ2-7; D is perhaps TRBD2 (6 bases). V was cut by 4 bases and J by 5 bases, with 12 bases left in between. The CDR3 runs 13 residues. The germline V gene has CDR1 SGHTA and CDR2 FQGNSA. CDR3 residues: CASSSRRGDEQYF. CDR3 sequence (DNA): TGTGCCAGCAGCTCTCGGAGGGGCGACGAGCAGTACTTC.

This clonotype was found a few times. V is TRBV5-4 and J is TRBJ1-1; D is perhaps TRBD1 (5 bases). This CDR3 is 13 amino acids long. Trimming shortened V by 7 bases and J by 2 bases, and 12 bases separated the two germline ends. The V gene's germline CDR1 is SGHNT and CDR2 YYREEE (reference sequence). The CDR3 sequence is CASAGRDNTEAFF. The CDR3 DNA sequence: TGTGCCAGCGCCGGCAGGGACAACACTGAAGCTTTCTTT.

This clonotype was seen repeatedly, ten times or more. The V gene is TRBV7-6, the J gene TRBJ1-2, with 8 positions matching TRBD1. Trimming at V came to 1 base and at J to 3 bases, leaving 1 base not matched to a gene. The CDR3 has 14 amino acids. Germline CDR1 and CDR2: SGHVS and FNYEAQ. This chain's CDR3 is CASSLDRGDYGYTF. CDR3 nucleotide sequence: TGTGCCAGCAGCTTAGACAGGGGGGACTATGGCTACACCTTC.